The TCR beta chain described here comes from a study of blood T cell repertoires in COVID-19 (dated by TCRdb to about 2020). A note on the overall study: Samples from collaborators originated in the United States, Italy and Spain and spanned both the acute and convalescent phases of COVID-19. A freely available public database, intended as a resource for researchers studying the immune response to SARS-CoV-2, is where the repertoires were released. Where available, HLA class I and class II types were obtained from metadata supplied by the sample provider rather than from assay-based typing. Samples came from the ongoing ImmuneRACE study (first 160 participants) plus 1,254 subjects from 6 global collaborators. The sample metadata nearly always contained a de-identified subject ID, COVID-19 status, age in years and sex. The prospective study material was composed of cDNA or gDNA derived from T cells, B-cell-depleted T cells, or PBMCs. The dataset comprised deeply sampled blood TCRbeta repertoires from subjects exposed to, actively infected with, or recovered from COVID-19.

Participants in the prospective study were aged 18 to 89 years, lived in 20 to 30 United States geographic areas, and enrolled through a virtual design. In the prospective study, participants were assigned to cohorts based on the clinical history participants reported in a screening survey and a study questionnaire. In the prospective study, mobile phlebotomists collected whole blood, serum and a nasopharyngeal or oropharyngeal swab from each participant. Over a roughly two-month period, participants in the prospective study had the option of providing additional blood draws and questionnaires. Before DNA extraction, blood samples from the prospective study were shipped at room temperature or frozen. The CDR3 numbers 15 residues from cysteine through phenylalanine. The CDR3 DNA has 45 bases and is translated from base 1. Here V drops 7 bases and J drops 1 base, and the junction holds 6 bases not matched to any gene. Reading the germline V gene gives CDR1 KGHDR and CDR2 SFDVKD.

TCRbeta CDR3 regions were amplified from genomic DNA by means of the immunoSEQ Assay, a bias-controlled multiplex PCR. Turning to the authors' computational methods: Nucleated cell counts per sample were estimated from amplification of reference gene primers within the assay. To quantify the absolute abundance of each unique TCRbeta CDR3 rearrangement, sequence reads were collapsed and filtered. For each sample, productive Simpson clonality was calculated as the square root of Simpson's diversity index over productive rearrangements. This immuneACCESS table, as held by TCRdb, lists in-frame sequences with V and J called but not all clones. Of the missing ones, under half trace to an unresolved V gene in checked studies; the others have no known cause. That table furnishes V, J and clone size, whereas the DNA furnished D and trimming. Across this sample there are over 110,000 clones, with almost 85% seen only once. Around 5.5% of the sample lies in the top ten.

The investigation overall reported the following: How much clinical and demographic metadata was included differed by source and by participant, and the metadata was provided uncurated.

A word on this clone: The antigen it binds to is not known. There are no base qualities to consult, and no much larger clone falls within one base.

The sequence derives from a man aged 40-49 years with acute COVID-19. The sequence links TRBV24-1 to TRBJ2-3; TRBD2 lines up with 8 middle nucleotides. Sequenced: PBMCs or T cells enriched from blood (not recorded which). CDR3 reads: CATSGSGRGTDTQYF. The nucleotide sequence is given as TGTGCCACCAGCGGAAGCGGGAGAGGCACAGATACGCAGTATTTT.